This entry lists 10 T cell receptor beta chains sequenced from one sample in a study of OX40 agonist ivuxolimab in advanced cancers. Method: immunoSEQ multiplex PCR; TCRdb's copy keeps in-frame clones and lacks some. This table has about 79,000 clones, 81% appearing once. Sequencing used CD4+ or CD8+ T cells sorted from blood, obtained in a trial of the OX40 agonist ivuxolimab. The receptors shown here come from an adult with an advanced solid tumor such as melanoma, head and neck, liver or kidney cancer.

The chain combines TRBV14 with TRBJ1-2; 11 nucleotides match TRBD1. The germline V gene encodes CDR1 SGHDN and CDR2 FVKESK. This CDR3 is built from 14 residues. Trimming took 4 bases from V and 8 from J; bases not matched to a gene: 6. The CDR3: CASSLSRTGGGYTF. The CDR3 nucleotides are TGTGCCAGCAGCCTATCTAGGACAGGGGGCGGCTACACCTTC.

The chain combines TRBV7-9 with TRBJ2-5; 11 bases fit TRBD2. The better agreement between TRBJ2-7 and the DNA end casts doubt on the J call. CDR1 is SEHNR, CDR2 FQNEAQ, per germline (reference sequence). The CDR3 has 14 residues. The CDR3 here is CASSKLAGEYEQYF. CDR3 DNA sequence: TGTGCCAGCAGCAAACTAGCGGGGGAATACGAGCAGTACTTC.

The chain is built from TRBV19 and TRBJ2-3, with 7 nucleotides matching TRBD2. Trimming cost V 10 bases and J 0 bases; bases outside gene matches: 10. CDR1 LNHDA and CDR2 SQIVND come from the germline V gene (reference sequence). The CDR3 contains 15 residues. The CDR3 DNA reads as TGTGCCACACGGGAGCTAGCGGCTAGCACAGATACGCAGTATTTT. Residues: CATRELAASTDTQYF.

The chain links TRBV7-2 to TRBJ2-3; D gene unclear. The CDR3 is 15 amino acids. Trimming stripped 1 base from V and 6 bases from J, with 14 bases between. Germline V lookup: CDR1 SGHTA, CDR2 FQGNSA. The chain's CDR3 is CASSLESRRTDTQYF. The CDR3 DNA reads as TGTGCCAGCAGCTTAGAGTCGCGGCGAACGGATACGCAGTATTTT.

This clone was observed once. The chain uses TRBV10-3 and TRBJ1-2; 10 bases are a match to TRBD1. Germline V CDR1 and CDR2: ENHRY, SYGVKD. The CDR3 is 15 amino acids. Unmatched junction bases numbered 4, after V lost 4 bases and J lost 2 bases. The CDR3 nucleotides are TGTGCCATCAGTGGGGGACAGGGGTTAAACTATGGCTACACCTTC. Protein: CAISGGQGLNYGYTF.

V and J are TRBV7-9 and TRBJ2-5, with 7 bases identical to TRBD2. The CDR3 sequence is 12 residues long. Unmatched junction bases numbered 5, after V lost 4 bases and J lost 9 bases. From germline, CDR1 is SEHNR and CDR2 FQNEAQ (reference sequence). The CDR3 DNA reads as TGTGCCAGCAGCTCCGGGGGAGGGGCCCAGTACTTC. This translates into CASSSGGGAQYF.

The chain couples TRBV19 to TRBJ2-5; 7 bases map to TRBD2. This CDR3 region has 15 residues. V shed 3 bases and J 4 bases; nucleotides not matched to a gene: 8. In germline, CDR1 is LNHDA, CDR2 SQIVND (reference sequence). The CDR3 DNA is TGTGCCAGTAGTATGACTAGCATGATAGGAGAGACCCAGTACTTC. As protein: CASSMTSMIGETQYF.

The chain recombines TRBV11-2 with TRBJ1-1; D unresolved. V was shortened by 3 bases and J by 5 bases, with 22 bases between the two germline ends. The CDR3 extends over 17 amino acids. Germline assignment: CDR1 SGHAT and CDR2 FQNNGV. The CDR3 is CASSFGSRTRVGTEAFF. The CDR3 region has the DNA TGTGCCAGCAGCTTTGGGTCCCGAACAAGGGTGGGGACTGAAGCTTTCTTT.

The gene calls are TRBV6-6 and TRBJ1-1; tentative D call: TRBD1 (5 bases). This CDR3 spans 13 amino acids. V dropped 6 bases and J dropped 1 base, with 9 bases sitting between them. CDR1 and CDR2 (germline): MNHNY, SVGAGI (reference sequence). Here the CDR3 DNA reads TGTGCCAGCAGGGAGGGGTCGAACACTGAAGCTTTCTTT. Its translation is CASREGSNTEAFF.

This clone was seen just once. The V gene is TRBV6-5, the J gene TRBJ1-1; D may be TRBD1 (5 bases). Germline CDR1 MNHEY, CDR2 SVGAGI. Trimming pared 6 bases from V and 1 base from J, leaving 9 bases between. This CDR3 region has 13 residues. CDR3 sequence reads: CASREGSNTEAFF. The CDR3 DNA reads as TGTGCCAGCAGGGAGGGGTCGAACACTGAAGCTTTCTTT.